The next 7 T cell receptor beta chains were all read from a single sample in a study of CD8 T cells in Susac syndrome. Reverse transcription of roughly 0.5 to 1 ug RNA was carried out with random hexamers. MiXCR was run by TCRdb on the immunoSEQ multiplex PCR reads, yielding one entry per CDR3 protein. The sample includes more than 150,000 distinct CDR3 sequences, roughly nine tenths of them seen just once. Source material: CD4+ T cells from PBMCs. Receptors were obtained from a human donor in good health.

The J gene is TRBJ2-6, the V gene TRBV6-4; no definite D call. This CDR3 region has 15 residues. The germline V gene encodes CDR1 MRHNA and CDR2 SNTAGT. V was cut by 6 bases and J by 0 bases, with 9 bases left in between. CDR3 nucleotides: TGTGCCAGCAGCGGGCCCCCCTCTGGGGCCAACGTCCTGACTTTC. It specifies CASSGPPSGANVLTF.

This chain joins TRBV2 and TRBJ1-1, with D unclear. CDR3 length: 13 residues. The V and J ends lost 7 bases and 1 base respectively, with 10 bases between them. Germline V CDR1 and CDR2: SNHLY, FYNNEI. The CDR3 reads CASNAVSNTEAFF. CDR3 sequence (DNA): TGTGCCAGCAATGCAGTCTCGAACACTGAAGCTTTCTTT.

The rearrangement links TRBV12-3 or TRBV12-4 to TRBJ2-1, with D possibly being TRBD2 (5 bases). CDR3 length: 15 residues. Trimming stripped 4 bases from V and 5 bases from J, with 15 bases between. CDR3 sequence: CASSSERRPNNEQFF. CDR3 nucleotide sequence: TGTGCCAGCAGTTCTGAGCGGAGACCAAACAATGAGCAGTTCTTC.

The chain is built from TRBV7-9 and TRBJ2-7; D remains ambiguous. V was clipped by 5 bases and J by 2 bases, with 7 bases between them. This CDR3 has 12 amino acids. Germline loops: CDR1 SEHNR, CDR2 FQNEAQ (reference sequence). The CDR3 is CASSQWAYEQYF. The CDR3 coding sequence is TGTGCCAGCAGCCAATGGGCCTACGAGCAGTACTTC.

V usage is TRBV3-1 and J usage is TRBJ1-2; D perhaps matches TRBD1 (5 bases). Trimming removed 4 bases at V and 8 bases at J, with 11 bases between. The CDR3 has 12 amino acids. Germline V gene data show CDR1 as LGHDT and CDR2 as YNNKEL (reference sequence). The CDR3 nucleotides are TGTGCCAGCAGCCGCCGGGACTTCGGCTACACCTTC. It codes for CASSRRDFGYTF. The entire variable domain, with the rest obtained from reference TRBV3-1 and TRBJ1-2, is as follows: DTAVSQTPKYLVTQMGNDKSIKCEQNLGHDTMYWYKQDSKKFLKIMFSYNNKELIINETVPNRFSPKSPDKAHLNLHINSLELGDSAVYFCASSRRDFGYTFGSGTRLTVV.

The chain has TRBV29-1 and TRBJ1-2; tentatively, D is TRBD1 (6 bases). Trimming stripped 4 bases from V and 5 bases from J, with 8 bases between. The CDR3 runs to 11 residues. From germline, CDR1 is SQVTM and CDR2 ANQGSEA. The CDR3 coding sequence is TGCAGCGTTGGGACAGAGTATGGCTACACCTTC. It encodes CSVGTEYGYTF.

V usage is TRBV2 and J usage is TRBJ1-5; 8 bases are a match to TRBD1. The CDR3 runs 14 residues. V was pared by 6 bases and J by 6 bases, with 7 bases of the junction left unmatched. The V gene's germline CDR1 is SNHLY and CDR2 FYNNEI. CDR3 residues: CASSGTGGSQPQHF. The CDR3 coding sequence is TGTGCCAGCAGCGGGACAGGAGGGAGTCAGCCCCAGCATTTT.